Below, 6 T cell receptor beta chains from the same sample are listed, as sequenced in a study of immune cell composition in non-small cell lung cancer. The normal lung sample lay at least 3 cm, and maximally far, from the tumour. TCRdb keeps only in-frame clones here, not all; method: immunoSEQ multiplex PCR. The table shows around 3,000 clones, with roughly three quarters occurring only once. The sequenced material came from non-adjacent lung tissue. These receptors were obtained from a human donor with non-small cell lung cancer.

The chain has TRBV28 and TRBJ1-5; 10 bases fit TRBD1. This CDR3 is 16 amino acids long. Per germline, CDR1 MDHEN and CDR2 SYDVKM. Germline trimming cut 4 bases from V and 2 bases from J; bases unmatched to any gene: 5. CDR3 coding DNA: TGTGCCAGCAGTTCCCTGACAGGGGGCGGCAATCAGCCCCAGCATTTT. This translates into CASSSLTGGGNQPQHF.

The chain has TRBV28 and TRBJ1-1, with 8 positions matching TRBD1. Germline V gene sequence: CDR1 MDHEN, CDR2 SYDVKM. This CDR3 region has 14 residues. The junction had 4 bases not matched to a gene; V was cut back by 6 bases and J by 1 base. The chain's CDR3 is CASRAGTGNTEAFF. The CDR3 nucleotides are TGTGCCAGCAGGGCCGGGACAGGGAACACTGAAGCTTTCTTT.

Here the CDR3 reads CASRPTGPNTEAFF. In DNA, the CDR3 is TGCGCCAGCAGACCGACAGGGCCGAACACTGAAGCTTTCTTT. This chain links TRBV5-1 with TRBJ1-1, with 7 bases aligning to TRBD1. From germline, CDR1 is SGHRS and CDR2 YFSETQ. The CDR3 sequence is 14 residues long. V was clipped by 5 bases and J by 1 base; unmatched bases: 5.

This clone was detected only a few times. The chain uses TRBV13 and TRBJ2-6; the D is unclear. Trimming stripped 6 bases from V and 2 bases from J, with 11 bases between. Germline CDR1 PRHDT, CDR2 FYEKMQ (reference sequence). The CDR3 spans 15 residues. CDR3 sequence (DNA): TGTGCCAGCAGATGGAGAGGAACTGGGGCCAACGTCCTGACTTTC. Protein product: CASRWRGTGANVLTF. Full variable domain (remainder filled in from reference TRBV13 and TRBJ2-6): AAGVIQSPRHLIKEKRETATLKCYPIPRHDTVYWYQQGPGQDPQFLISFYEKMQSDKGSIPDRFSAQQFSDYHSELNMSSLELGDSALYFCASRWRGTGANVLTFGAGSRLTVL.

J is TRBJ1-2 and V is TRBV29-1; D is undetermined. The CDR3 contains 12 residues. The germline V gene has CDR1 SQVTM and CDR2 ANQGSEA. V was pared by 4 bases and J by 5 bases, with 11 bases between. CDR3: CSVAEGLYGYTF. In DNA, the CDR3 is TGCAGCGTTGCGGAGGGATTGTATGGCTACACCTTC.

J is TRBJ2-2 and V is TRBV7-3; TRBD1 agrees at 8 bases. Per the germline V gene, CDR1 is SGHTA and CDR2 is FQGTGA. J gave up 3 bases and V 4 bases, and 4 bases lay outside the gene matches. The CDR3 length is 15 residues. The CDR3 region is CASSSQTGDTGELFF. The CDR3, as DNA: TGTGCCAGCAGCTCCCAGACAGGGGACACCGGGGAGCTGTTTTTT.